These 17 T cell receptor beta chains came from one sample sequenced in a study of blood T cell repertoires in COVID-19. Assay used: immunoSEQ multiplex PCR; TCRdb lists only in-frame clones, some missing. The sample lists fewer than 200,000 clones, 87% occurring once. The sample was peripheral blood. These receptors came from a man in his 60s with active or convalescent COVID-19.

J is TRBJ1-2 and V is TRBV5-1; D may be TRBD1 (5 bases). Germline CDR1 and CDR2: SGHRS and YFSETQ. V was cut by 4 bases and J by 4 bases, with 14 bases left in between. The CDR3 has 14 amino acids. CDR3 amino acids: CASSIGRVGYGYTF. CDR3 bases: TGCGCCAGCAGCATTGGCAGGGTAGGCTATGGCTACACCTTC.

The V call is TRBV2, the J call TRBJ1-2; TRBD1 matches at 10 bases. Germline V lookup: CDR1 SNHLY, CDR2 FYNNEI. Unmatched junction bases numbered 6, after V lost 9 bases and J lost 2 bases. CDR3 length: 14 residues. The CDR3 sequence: CASVRDRGNYGYTF. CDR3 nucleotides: TGTGCCAGTGTACGGGACAGGGGAAACTATGGCTACACCTTC.

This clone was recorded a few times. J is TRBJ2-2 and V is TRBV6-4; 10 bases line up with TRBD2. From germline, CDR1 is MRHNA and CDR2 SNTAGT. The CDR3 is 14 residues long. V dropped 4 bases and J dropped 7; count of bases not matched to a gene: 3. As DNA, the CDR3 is TGTGCCAGCAGTGCTAGCGGGGGACTCGGGGAGCTGTTTTTT. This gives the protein CASSASGGLGELFF.

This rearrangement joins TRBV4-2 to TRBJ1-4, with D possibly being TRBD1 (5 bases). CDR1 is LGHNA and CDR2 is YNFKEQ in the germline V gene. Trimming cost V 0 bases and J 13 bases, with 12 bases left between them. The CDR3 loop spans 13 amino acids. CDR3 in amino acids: CASSQDIREGLFF. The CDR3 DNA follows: TGTGCCAGCAGCCAAGATATCAGGGAAGGACTGTTTTTT.

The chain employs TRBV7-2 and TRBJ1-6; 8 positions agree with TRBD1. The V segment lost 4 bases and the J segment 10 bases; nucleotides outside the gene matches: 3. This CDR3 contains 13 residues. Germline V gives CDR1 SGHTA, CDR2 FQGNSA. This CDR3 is CASSSNRGSPLHF. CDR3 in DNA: TGTGCCAGCAGCTCAAACAGGGGGTCACCCCTCCACTTT.

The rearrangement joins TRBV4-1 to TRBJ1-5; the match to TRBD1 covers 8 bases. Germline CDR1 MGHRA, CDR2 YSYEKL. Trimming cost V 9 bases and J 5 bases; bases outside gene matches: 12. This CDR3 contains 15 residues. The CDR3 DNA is TGCGCCAGTAACCCGACAGGGGTAGTTGATCAGCCCCAGCATTTT. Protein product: CASNPTGVVDQPQHF.

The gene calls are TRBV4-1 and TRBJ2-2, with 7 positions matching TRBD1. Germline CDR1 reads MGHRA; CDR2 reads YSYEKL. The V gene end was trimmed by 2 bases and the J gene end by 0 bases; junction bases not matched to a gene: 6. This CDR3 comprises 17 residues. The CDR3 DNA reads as TGCGCCAGCAGCCAACCCCGGGACAGAGCGAACACCGGGGAGCTGTTTTTT. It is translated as CASSQPRDRANTGELFF.

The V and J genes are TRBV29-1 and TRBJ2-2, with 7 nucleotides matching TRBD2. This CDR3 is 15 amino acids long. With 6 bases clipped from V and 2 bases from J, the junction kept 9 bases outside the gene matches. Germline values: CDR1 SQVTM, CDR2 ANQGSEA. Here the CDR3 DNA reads TGCAGCGTCACCCTAGCGGCCCTAAACACCGGGGAGCTGTTTTTT. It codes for CSVTLAALNTGELFF.

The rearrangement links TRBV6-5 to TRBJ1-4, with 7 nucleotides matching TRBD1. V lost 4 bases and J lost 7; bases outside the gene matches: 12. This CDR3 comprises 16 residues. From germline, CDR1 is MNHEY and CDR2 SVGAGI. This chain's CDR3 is CASSLRQGSSREKLFF. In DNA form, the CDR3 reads TGTGCCAGCAGTTTGAGACAGGGATCATCCCGTGAAAAACTGTTTTTT.

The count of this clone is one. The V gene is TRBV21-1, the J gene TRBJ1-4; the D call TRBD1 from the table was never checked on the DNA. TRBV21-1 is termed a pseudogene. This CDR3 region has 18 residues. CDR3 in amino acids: CASSKEGTGGGIDEKLFF. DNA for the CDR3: TGTGCCAGCAGCAAAGAGGGGACAGGGGGAGGTATCGATGAAAAACTGTTTTTT.

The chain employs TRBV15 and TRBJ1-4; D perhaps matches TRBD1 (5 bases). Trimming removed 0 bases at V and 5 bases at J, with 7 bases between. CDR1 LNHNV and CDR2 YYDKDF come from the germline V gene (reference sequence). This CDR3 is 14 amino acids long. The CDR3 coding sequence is TGTGCCACCAGCAGAGAAGGGGAAAATGAAAAACTGTTTTTT. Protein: CATSREGENEKLFF.

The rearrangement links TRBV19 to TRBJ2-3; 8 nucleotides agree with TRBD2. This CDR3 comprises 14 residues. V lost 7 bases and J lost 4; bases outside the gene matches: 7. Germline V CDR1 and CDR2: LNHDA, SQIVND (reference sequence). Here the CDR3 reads CASKSGGGADTQYF. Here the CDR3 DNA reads TGTGCCAGTAAAAGCGGGGGTGGGGCAGATACGCAGTATTTT. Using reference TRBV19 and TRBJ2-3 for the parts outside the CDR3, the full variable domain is DGGITQSPKYLFRKEGQNVTLSCEQNLNHDAMYWYRQDPGQGLRLIYYSQIVNDFQKGDIAEGYSVSREKKESFPLTVTSAQKNPTAFYLCASKSGGGADTQYFGPGTRLTVL.

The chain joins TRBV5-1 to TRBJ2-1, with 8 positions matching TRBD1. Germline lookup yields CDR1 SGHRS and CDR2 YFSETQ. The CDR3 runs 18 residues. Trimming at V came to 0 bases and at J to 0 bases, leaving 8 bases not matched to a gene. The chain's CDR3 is CASSLGRGQVGSYNEQFF. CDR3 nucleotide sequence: TGCGCCAGCAGCTTGGGCAGGGGGCAGGTAGGCTCCTACAATGAGCAGTTCTTC.

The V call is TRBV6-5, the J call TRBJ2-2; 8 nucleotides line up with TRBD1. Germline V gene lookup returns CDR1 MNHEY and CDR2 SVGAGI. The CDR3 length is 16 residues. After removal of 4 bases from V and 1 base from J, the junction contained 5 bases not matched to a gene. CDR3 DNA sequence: TGTGCCAGCAGTTCCCCCGGGACAGGGAACACCGGGGAGCTGTTTTTT. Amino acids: CASSSPGTGNTGELFF.

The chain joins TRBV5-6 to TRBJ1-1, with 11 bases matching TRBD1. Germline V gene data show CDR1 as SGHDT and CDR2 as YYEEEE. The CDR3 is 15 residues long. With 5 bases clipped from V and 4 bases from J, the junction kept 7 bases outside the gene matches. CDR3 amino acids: CASSPGTGGGTEAFF. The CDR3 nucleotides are TGTGCCAGCAGTCCCGGGACAGGGGGGGGCACTGAAGCTTTCTTT.

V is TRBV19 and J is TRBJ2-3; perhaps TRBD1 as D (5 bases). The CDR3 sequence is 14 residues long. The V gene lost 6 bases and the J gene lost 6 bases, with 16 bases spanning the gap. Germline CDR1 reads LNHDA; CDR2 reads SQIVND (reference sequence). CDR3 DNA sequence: TGTGCCAGTAGGAGAACCCAGGGTTCGGATACGCAGTATTTT. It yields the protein CASRRTQGSDTQYF. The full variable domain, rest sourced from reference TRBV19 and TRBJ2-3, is DGGITQSPKYLFRKEGQNVTLSCEQNLNHDAMYWYRQDPGQGLRLIYYSQIVNDFQKGDIAEGYSVSREKKESFPLTVTSAQKNPTAFYLCASRRTQGSDTQYFGPGTRLTVL.

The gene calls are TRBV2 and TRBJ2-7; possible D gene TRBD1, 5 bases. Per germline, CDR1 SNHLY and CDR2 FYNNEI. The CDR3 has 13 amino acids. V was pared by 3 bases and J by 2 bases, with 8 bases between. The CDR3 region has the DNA TGTGCCAGCAGTGAGGGCAGGGCCTACGAGCAGTACTTC. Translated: CASSEGRAYEQYF.